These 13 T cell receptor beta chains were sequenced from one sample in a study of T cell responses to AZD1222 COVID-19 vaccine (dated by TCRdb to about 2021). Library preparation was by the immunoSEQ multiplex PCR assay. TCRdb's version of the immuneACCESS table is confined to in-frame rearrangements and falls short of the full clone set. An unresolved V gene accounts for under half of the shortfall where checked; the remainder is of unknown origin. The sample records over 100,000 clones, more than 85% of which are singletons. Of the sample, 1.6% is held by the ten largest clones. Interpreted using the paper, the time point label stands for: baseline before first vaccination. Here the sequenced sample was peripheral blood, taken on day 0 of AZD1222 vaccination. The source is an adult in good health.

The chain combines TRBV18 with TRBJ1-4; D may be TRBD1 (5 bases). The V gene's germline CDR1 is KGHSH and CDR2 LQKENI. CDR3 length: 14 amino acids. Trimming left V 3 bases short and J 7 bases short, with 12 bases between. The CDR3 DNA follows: TGTGCCAGCTCACCCGGGACCCGGAGTGAAAAACTGTTTTTT. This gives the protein CASSPGTRSEKLFF.

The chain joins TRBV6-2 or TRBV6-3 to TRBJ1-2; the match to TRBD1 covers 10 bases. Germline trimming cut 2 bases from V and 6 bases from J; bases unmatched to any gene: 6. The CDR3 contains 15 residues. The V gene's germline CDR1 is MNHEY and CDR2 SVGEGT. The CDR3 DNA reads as TGTGCCAGCAGTTACCGGGGACAGGGGATAAATGGCTACACCTTC. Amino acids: CASSYRGQGINGYTF.

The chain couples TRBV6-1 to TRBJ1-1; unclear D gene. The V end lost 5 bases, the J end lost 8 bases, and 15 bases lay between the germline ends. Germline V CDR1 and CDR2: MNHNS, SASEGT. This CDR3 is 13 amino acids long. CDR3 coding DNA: TGTGCCAGCAGTACCCGTGAGGCGGGGGAAGCTTTCTTT. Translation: CASSTREAGEAFF.

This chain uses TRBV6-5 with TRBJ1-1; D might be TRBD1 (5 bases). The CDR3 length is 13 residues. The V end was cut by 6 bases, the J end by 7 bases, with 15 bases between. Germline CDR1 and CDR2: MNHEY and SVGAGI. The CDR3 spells CASSVGPLGEAFF. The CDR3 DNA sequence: TGTGCCAGCAGCGTGGGACCGCTCGGTGAAGCTTTCTTT.

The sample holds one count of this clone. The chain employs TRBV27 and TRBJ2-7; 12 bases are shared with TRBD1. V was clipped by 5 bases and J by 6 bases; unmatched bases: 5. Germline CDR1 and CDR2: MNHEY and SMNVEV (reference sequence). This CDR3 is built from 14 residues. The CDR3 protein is CASSGDRGRREQYF. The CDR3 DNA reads TGTGCCAGCAGTGGGGACAGGGGGCGACGCGAGCAGTACTTC.

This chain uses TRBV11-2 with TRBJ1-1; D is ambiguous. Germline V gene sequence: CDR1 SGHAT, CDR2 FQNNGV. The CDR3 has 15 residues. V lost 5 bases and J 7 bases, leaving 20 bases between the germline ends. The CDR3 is CASSPLKGPKGEAFF. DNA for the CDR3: TGTGCCAGCAGCCCATTAAAGGGCCCGAAGGGTGAAGCTTTCTTT.

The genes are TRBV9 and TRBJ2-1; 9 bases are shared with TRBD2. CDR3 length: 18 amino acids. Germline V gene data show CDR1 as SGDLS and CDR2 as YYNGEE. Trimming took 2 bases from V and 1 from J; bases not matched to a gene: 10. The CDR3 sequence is CASSVGLSGSISYNEQFF. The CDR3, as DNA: TGTGCCAGCAGCGTTGGGCTTAGCGGGAGTATATCCTACAATGAGCAGTTCTTC. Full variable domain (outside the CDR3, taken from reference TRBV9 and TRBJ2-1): DSGVTQTPKHLITATGQRVTLRCSPRSGDLSVYWYQQSLDQGLQFLIQYYNGEERAKGNILERFSAQQFPDLHSELNLSSLELGDSALYFCASSVGLSGSISYNEQFFGPGTRLTVL.

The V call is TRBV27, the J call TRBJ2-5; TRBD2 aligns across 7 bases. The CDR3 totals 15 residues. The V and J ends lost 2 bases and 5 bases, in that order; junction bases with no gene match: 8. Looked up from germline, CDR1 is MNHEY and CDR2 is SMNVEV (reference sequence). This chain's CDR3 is CASSLDLSGFETQYF. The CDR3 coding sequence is TGTGCCAGCAGTTTAGACCTTAGCGGGTTTGAGACCCAGTACTTC.

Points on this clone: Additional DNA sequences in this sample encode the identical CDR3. CDR3 loop: CASSLQGNYGYTF. The DNA for the CDR3 is TGTGCCAGCAGTTTGCAGGGGAACTATGGCTACACCTTC. The genes are TRBV27 and TRBJ1-2; possibly TRBD1 for D (6 bases). V was trimmed by 3 bases and J by 2 bases, leaving 7 bases between them. The V gene's germline CDR1 is MNHEY and CDR2 SMNVEV (reference sequence). The CDR3 is 13 residues long.

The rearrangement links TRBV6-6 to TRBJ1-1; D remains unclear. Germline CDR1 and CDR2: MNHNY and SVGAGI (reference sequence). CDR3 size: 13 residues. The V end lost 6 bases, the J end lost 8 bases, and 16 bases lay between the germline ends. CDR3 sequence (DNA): TGTGCCAGCAGGACCGACGGGTTCTCGGAAGCTTTCTTT. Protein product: CASRTDGFSEAFF.

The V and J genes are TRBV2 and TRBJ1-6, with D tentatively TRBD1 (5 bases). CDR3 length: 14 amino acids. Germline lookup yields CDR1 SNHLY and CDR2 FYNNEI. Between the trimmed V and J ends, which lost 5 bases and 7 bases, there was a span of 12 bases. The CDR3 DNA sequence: TGTGCCAGCAGTTTTGAGGGGAAAAATTCACCCCTCCACTTT. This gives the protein CASSFEGKNSPLHF.

CDR3 amino acids: CAWSPPGRRLNTIYF. The DNA of the CDR3 is TGTGCCTGGAGTCCGCCAGGACGTCGGCTGAACACCATATATTTT. The rearrangement uses TRBV30 and TRBJ1-3; no reliable D call. Germline loops: CDR1 GTSNPN, CDR2 SVGIG (reference sequence). Trimming left V 2 bases short and J 7 bases short, with 18 bases between. The CDR3 extends over 15 amino acids.

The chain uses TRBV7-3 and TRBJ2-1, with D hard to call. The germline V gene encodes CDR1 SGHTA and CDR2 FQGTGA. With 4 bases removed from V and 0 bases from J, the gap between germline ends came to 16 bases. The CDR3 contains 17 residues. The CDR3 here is CASSSLSEASSYNEQFF. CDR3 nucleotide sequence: TGTGCCAGCAGCTCCCTGAGCGAGGCCAGCTCCTACAATGAGCAGTTCTTC.